This T cell receptor beta chain was retrieved from a study of blood T cell repertoires in COVID-19. This clone was observed once. Method: immunoSEQ multiplex PCR; TCRdb's copy keeps in-frame clones and lacks some. The table includes 130,000 to 150,000 clones, around four fifths detected once. Germline values: CDR1 WNHNN, CDR2 SYGVQD (reference sequence). Trimming took off 10 bases at V and 0 bases at J, with 13 bases between the two ends. This CDR3 contains 14 residues. This receptor was obtained from a human donor in a cohort sampled during active COVID-19. The chain links TRBV10-1 to TRBJ2-1; weak D call: TRBD2 (6 bases). Material for sequencing was peripheral blood. The CDR3 region has the DNA TGCGCCACGTTTAGCGGAAGCTCCTACAATGAGCAGTTCTTC. It codes for CATFSGSSYNEQFF.